The 17 T cell receptor beta chains reported below all come from one sample, sequenced in a study of shared clonotypes between healthy human individuals. TCRdb keeps only in-frame clones here, not all; method: immunoSEQ multiplex PCR. The sample comprises 2 million or so clones, approximately 95% of which are singletons, and 0.1% to 0.15% rests with the top ten. The specimen was naive CD4+ T cells sorted from blood. Described subset: CD45RA+ positively selected. The receptors derive from a man younger than 30 in good health.

With respect to this clone: Within the sample, other DNA sequences also encode this same CDR3. The CDR3 DNA is TGCGCCAGCAGCTTGGGCCAGCCTGGAAACACCATATATTTT. Its protein product is CASSLGQPGNTIYF. The chain uses TRBV5-1 and TRBJ1-3, with unresolved D. Germline lookup yields CDR1 SGHRS and CDR2 YFSETQ. Trimming shortened V by 0 bases and J by 2 bases, and 6 bases separated the two germline ends. The CDR3 length is 14 residues.

The chain employs TRBV28 and TRBJ1-2; the D gene is possibly TRBD1 (6 bases). V was pared by 3 bases and J by 8 bases, with 16 bases between. Per the germline V gene, CDR1 is MDHEN and CDR2 is SYDVKM. The CDR3 extends over 14 amino acids. The CDR3 nucleotides read TGTGCCAGCAGTTTTGCACAGGGAGTAACCGGCTACACCTTC. As protein: CASSFAQGVTGYTF.

The genes are TRBV25-1 and TRBJ2-7, with 11 bases matching TRBD2. With V trimmed by 6 bases and J by 1 base, 2 bases remained unmatched. Germline-derived CDR1 and CDR2 are MGHDK and SYGVNS. CDR3 length: 14 residues. The DNA for the CDR3 is TGTGCCAGCAGACTAGCGGGGGAGTCCTACGAGCAGTACTTC. Its protein product is CASRLAGESYEQYF.

This chain uses TRBV15 with TRBJ1-6, with D maybe TRBD1 (6 bases). CDR1 and CDR2 from the germline V gene are LNHNV and YYDKDF (reference sequence). This CDR3 has 13 residues. Trimming pared 8 bases from V and 5 bases from J, leaving 10 bases between. CDR3 protein: CATSGQNNSPLHF. Here the CDR3 DNA reads TGTGCCACCTCAGGACAGAATAATTCACCCCTCCACTTT.

CDR3 nucleotides: TGTGCCAGCACGGCGGCGGTGAGCTCCTACAATGAGCAGTTCTTC. Amino acids: CASTAAVSSYNEQFF. The V call is TRBV9, the J call TRBJ2-1; D is undetermined. The V end was cut by 6 bases, the J end by 0 bases, with 13 bases between. Per germline, CDR1 SGDLS and CDR2 YYNGEE. The CDR3 contains 15 residues.

The chain has TRBV2 and TRBJ1-4, with TRBD1 matching 10 bases. In germline, CDR1 is SNHLY, CDR2 FYNNEI. Trimming at V came to 7 bases and at J to 12 bases, leaving 11 bases not matched to a gene. The CDR3 loop spans 14 amino acids. DNA of the CDR3: TGTGCCAGCACCCCCGGGACAGGGACAGGGGAACTGTTTTTT. This gives the protein CASTPGTGTGELFF.

The chain joins TRBV7-8 to TRBJ2-5, with 10 bases identical to TRBD1. From germline, CDR1 is SGHVS and CDR2 FQNEAQ. V shed 3 bases, J shed 4 bases, and the junction held 11 bases outside the gene matches. CDR3 size: 17 residues. CDR3 sequence reads: CASSFPRTGGYRETQYF. The CDR3 nucleotides read TGTGCCAGCAGCTTCCCGCGGACAGGGGGTTATAGAGAGACCCAGTACTTC.

Details on this clone: The junction does not match germline at one end; this may be a read error. V usage is TRBV7-9 and J usage is TRBJ2-7, with D possibly matching TRBD2 (5 bases). Germline V gene sequence: CDR1 SEHNR, CDR2 FQNEAQ (reference sequence). The CDR3 covers 11 residues. The CDR3: CASSLREDLTF. The CDR3 nucleotides are TGTGCCAGCAGCTTACGGGAAGACCTGACCTTC.

The rearrangement links TRBV5-1 to TRBJ1-3; D is undetermined. The CDR3 is 16 residues long. Trimming pared 0 bases from V and 2 bases from J, leaving 12 bases between. Germline assignment: CDR1 SGHRS and CDR2 YFSETQ. CDR3 DNA: TGCGCCAGCAGCTTGGGAGCGGTTATCGCTGGAAACACCATATATTTT. It codes for CASSLGAVIAGNTIYF.

CDR3 residues: CASSGYRGRGDTQYF. CDR3 bases: TGTGCCAGCAGTGGATACAGGGGCAGGGGCGATACGCAGTATTTT. This chain links TRBV6-1 with TRBJ2-3; TRBD1 matches 7 bases. V lost 4 bases, J lost 6 bases, and 10 bases stayed unmatched. Germline V gives CDR1 MNHNS, CDR2 SASEGT. The CDR3 is 15 residues long.

The chain has TRBV29-1 and TRBJ2-7, with D possibly matching TRBD1 (6 bases). Trimming left V 3 bases short and J 5 bases short, with 11 bases between. Germline V gives CDR1 SQVTM, CDR2 ANQGSEA. This CDR3 is 12 amino acids long. The CDR3 loop is CSVDRGTDEQYF. As DNA, the CDR3 is TGCAGCGTTGACAGGGGAACGGACGAGCAGTACTTC.

This chain connects TRBV7-8 to TRBJ1-1; possibly TRBD1 for D (6 bases). The CDR3 covers 14 residues. V lost 2 bases and J 5 bases, leaving 12 bases between the germline ends. Germline CDR1 reads SGHVS; CDR2 reads FQNEAQ. CDR3 sequence (DNA): TGTGCCAGCAGCTTAATCGGGGGGCCAACTGAAGCTTTCTTT. Residues: CASSLIGGPTEAFF.

V and J are TRBV7-8 and TRBJ2-7, with 9 positions matching TRBD1. Trimming cost V 1 base and J 3 bases; bases outside gene matches: 4. The CDR3 runs 15 residues. Germline-derived CDR1 and CDR2 are SGHVS and FQNEAQ. CDR3 region: CASSLGATGGYEQYF. CDR3 DNA: TGTGCCAGCAGCTTAGGGGCGACAGGGGGCTACGAGCAGTACTTC. The full variable domain, its missing parts supplied by reference TRBV7-8 and TRBJ2-7, is GAGVSQSPRYKVAKRGQDVALRCDPISGHVSLFWYQQALGQGPEFLTYFQNEAQLDKSGLPSDRFFAERPEGSVSTLKIQRTQQEDSAVYLCASSLGATGGYEQYFGPGTRLTVT.

The chain has TRBV7-2 and TRBJ1-3; TRBD1 aligns across 8 bases. The CDR3 spans 15 residues. The trim removed 5 bases at V and 0 bases at J, leaving 3 bases unmatched. The germline gives CDR1 SGHTA, CDR2 FQGNSA. Here the CDR3 DNA reads TGTGCCAGCAGCCTGGGACAGGTCTCTGGAAACACCATATATTTT. Translating gives CASSLGQVSGNTIYF.

The chain employs TRBV7-9 and TRBJ2-2; maybe TRBD1 (5 bases). Trimming took off 5 bases at V and 2 bases at J, with 18 bases between the two ends. This CDR3 has 17 amino acids. Germline V lookup: CDR1 SEHNR, CDR2 FQNEAQ (reference sequence). The CDR3 is CASSLNGAGRNTGELFF. In DNA, the CDR3 is TGTGCCAGCAGCCTGAATGGGGCAGGTCGAAACACCGGGGAGCTGTTTTTT.

V and J are TRBV2 and TRBJ1-2; 8 bases fit TRBD1. V trimming: 5 bases; J trimming: 0 bases; junction bases outside the gene matches: 2. Germline loops: CDR1 SNHLY, CDR2 FYNNEI. The CDR3 is 14 amino acids. CDR3 protein: CASSRQGTNYGYTF. CDR3 nucleotides: TGTGCCAGCAGTAGACAGGGGACTAACTATGGCTACACCTTC.

The chain employs TRBV6-4 and TRBJ1-2; the D gene is possibly TRBD1 (5 bases). Trimming removed 6 bases from V and 3 bases from J, with 26 bases in between. Germline assignment: CDR1 MRHNA and CDR2 SNTAGT. The CDR3 covers 18 residues. Here the CDR3 reads CASRHWLLPGPRYYGYTF. Written as DNA, the CDR3 is TGTGCCAGCAGGCATTGGCTCTTACCGGGACCGAGATACTATGGCTACACCTTC.